Sequencing of this T cell receptor beta chain was carried out in a study of T cells in Graves' hyperthyroidism and ophthalmopathy. Notes on the study in general: The authors' 13 V-J model separated ophthalmopathy from stable hyperthyroidism. Ophthalmopathy was model-predicted a median 6.5 months pre-onset.

CDR1 is MNHNS, CDR2 SASEGT, per germline. The CDR3 extends over 15 amino acids. Trimming shortened V by 6 bases and J by 0 bases, and 15 bases separated the two germline ends. For ophthalmopathy patients, the Clinical Activity Score was at least 3 and the NOSPECS grade at least 4; duration was under 3 months. Lactation, pregnancy, other autoimmune disease or uncontrolled infection excluded patients. Using RNA transcripts as the source, TCR beta CDR3 regions were amplified. A set of HTBI primers served as the primers for a first-round RT-PCR of the TCR CDR3. TCRdb passed the multiplex PCR reads through MiXCR, listing each CDR3 protein once. Of roughly 240,000 distinct CDR3 sequences listed, about 17% are singletons. This clonotype occurred many times. Its target is unknown.

The sample was blood. The chain uses TRBV6-1 and TRBJ2-7; D is possibly TRBD1 (5 bases). The TCR sequence derives from a woman between 18 and 29 years old with Graves' ophthalmopathy. CDR3 residues: CASRTTVFASYEQYF. The CDR3 coding sequence is TGTGCCAGCAGGACGACAGTTTTCGCCTCCTACGAGCAGTACTTC.